Listed below are T cell receptor beta chains from one sample, sequenced in a study of T cells in Graves' hyperthyroidism and ophthalmopathy. TCRdb independently ran MiXCR on the multiplex PCR reads; one entry per CDR3 protein. The table has about 360,000 distinct CDR3 sequences, roughly 12% seen once. Sequencing was performed on blood. Receptors originate from a man in his thirties or forties with Graves' hyperthyroidism that later progressed to Graves' ophthalmopathy. Each CDR3 is given with its conserved first and last residue. The order of the fields is D gene, V gene, clone size, J gene, CDR3 protein, CDR3 DNA. The D gene is left open where the match is weak. Only part of the rows carry a size: once, few, many, or a class if the clone is expanded.

-	TRBV28	-	TRBJ1-1	CVSSLGVTEAFF	TGTGTCAGCAGTTTAGGGGTAACTGAAGCTTTCTTT
TRBD1	TRBV9	few	TRBJ2-3	CASTTTGSWSDTQYF	TGTGCCAGCACCACGACAGGGTCGTGGTCAGATACGCAGTATTTT
-	TRBV11-1	many	TRBJ1-5	CASSRTLIADSRGNQPQHF	TGTGCCAGCAGCCGGACCCTAATCGCGGACAGTCGAGGCAATCAGCCCCAGCATTTT
TRBD1	TRBV5-6	-	TRBJ1-1	CATEDRGMNTEAFF	TGTGCCACTGAGGACAGGGGAATGAACACTGAAGCTTTCTTT
-	TRBV12-3/TRBV12-4	many	TRBJ1-2	CASSYEGGGYTF	TGTGCCAGCAGCTACGAGGGGGGAGGCTACACCTTC
-	TRBV10-3	few	TRBJ1-4	CAISDGQALFF	TGTGCCATCAGTGATGGGCAGGCACTGTTTTTT
-	TRBV2	many	TRBJ1-2	CASRVDSTYGYTF	TGTGCCAGCAGAGTGGACAGCACCTATGGCTACACCTTC
TRBD2	TRBV20-1	few	TRBJ2-6	CSARDSGGFSGANVLTF	TGCAGTGCTAGAGATAGCGGGGGATTCTCTGGGGCCAACGTCCTGACTTTC
TRBD1	TRBV30	few	TRBJ2-1	CASPGQGSYNEQFF	TGTGCCTCCCCGGGACAGGGTTCCTACAATGAGCAGTTCTTC
TRBD2	TRBV20-1	many	TRBJ2-1	CSATPLTSADYNEQFF	TGCAGTGCTACTCCTCTGACTAGCGCCGACTACAATGAGCAGTTCTTC
-	TRBV27	many	TRBJ2-1	CASSLWVGGHNEQFF	TGTGCCAGCAGTTTATGGGTGGGGGGACACAATGAGCAGTTCTTC
-	TRBV4-1	few	TRBJ2-1	CASSHLPYNEQFF	TGCGCCAGCAGCCACCTCCCGTACAATGAGCAGTTCTTC
-	TRBV3-1	-	TRBJ1-4	CASSQDSVISNEKLFF	TGTGCCAGCAGCCAAGATTCCGTGATAAGTAATGAAAAACTGTTTTTT
TRBD1	TRBV12-3/TRBV12-4	many	TRBJ1-5	CASSFSGQGTQPQHF	TGTGCCAGCAGTTTTTCGGGACAGGGCACTCAGCCCCAGCATTTT
-	TRBV29-1	many	TRBJ2-3	CSVSLGRTQYF	TGCAGCGTCTCCCTTGGCCGTACGCAGTATTTT
-	TRBV7-9	many	TRBJ1-4	CASTQDSATNEKLFF	TGTGCCAGCACCCAGGACAGTGCAACTAATGAAAAACTGTTTTTT
TRBD2	TRBV5-1	few	TRBJ2-3	CASSFLRKRGGDTQYF	TGCGCCAGCAGCTTTCTAAGGAAGCGGGGGGGAGATACGCAGTATTTT
TRBD1	TRBV9	few	TRBJ1-2	CASSVARTGNGYTF	TGTGCCAGCAGCGTAGCACGGACAGGGAATGGCTACACCTTC
-	TRBV28	-	TRBJ2-7	CASTQGRREQYF	TGTGCCAGCACCCAGGGGCGGCGAGAGCAGTACTTC
-	TRBV12-5	few	TRBJ2-2	CASGLVRGPRWNTGELFF	TGTGCTAGTGGTTTGGTACGGGGCCCACGTTGGAACACCGGGGAGCTGTTTTTT
-	TRBV28	-	TRBJ1-2	CASSLSNGYTF	TGTGCCAGCAGTTTATCCAATGGCTACACCTTC
-	TRBV2	few	TRBJ2-7	CASSGTLGLGSYEQYF	TGTGCCAGCAGTGGGACACTTGGCTTAGGATCCTACGAGCAGTACTTC
-	TRBV5-6	few	TRBJ1-4	CASSSARQNKDEKLFF	TGTGCCAGCAGCTCGGCGAGACAGAACAAGGATGAAAAACTGTTTTTT
TRBD2	TRBV7-2	-	TRBJ2-3	CASSFGGGPGTDTQYF	TGTGCCAGCAGCTTCGGGGGGGGGCCGGGAACAGATACGCAGTATTTT
-	TRBV12-3/TRBV12-4	many	TRBJ1-2	CASSQSPGFRRDYGYTF	TGTGCCAGCAGTCAATCCCCAGGGTTCCGAAGAGACTATGGCTACACCTTC
-	TRBV5-1	many	TRBJ1-1	CASREHSGGGGTEAFF	TGCGCCAGCAGAGAGCACAGTGGGGGAGGGGGCACTGAAGCTTTCTTT
TRBD1	TRBV6-4	-	TRBJ2-2	CASSYDGQVNTGELFF	TGTGCCAGCAGTTACGACGGACAGGTGAACACCGGGGAGCTGTTTTTT
TRBD1	TRBV4-2	few	TRBJ2-7	CASSQPLRGQGSYEQYF	TGTGCCAGCAGCCAACCGCTCCGGGGACAGGGATCCTACGAGCAGTACTTC